This note documents a single T cell receptor beta chain sequence. TCRdb's copy holds only in-frame clones and misses some; the assay was immunoSEQ multiplex PCR. This sample has 40,000 to 45,000 clones, with 80% to 90% found just once. V was cut by 5 bases and J by 0 bases, with 7 bases left in between. The length of the CDR3 is 13 residues. Germline CDR1 and CDR2: LNHNV and YYDKDF (reference sequence). The sample is drawn from a study of OX40 agonist ivuxolimab in advanced cancers. V gene TRBV15 combines with J gene TRBJ1-1; D ambiguous. This clonotype was obtained from an adult with an advanced solid tumor such as melanoma, head and neck, liver or kidney cancer. Sequenced material: CD4+ or CD8+ T cells sorted from blood, taken in a trial of the OX40 agonist ivuxolimab. The chain's CDR3 is CATSSKLNTEAFF. Here the CDR3 DNA reads TGTGCCACCAGCTCCAAATTGAACACTGAAGCTTTCTTT.